Presented here are 29 T cell receptor beta chains from one specimen sequenced in a study of Graves' ophthalmopathy and Graves' hyperthyroidism. Investigators amplified TCR beta CDR3 regions from RNA transcripts. Second-round multiplex PCR came after a first-round RT-PCR that employed HTBI primers. TCRdb independently ran MiXCR on the multiplex PCR reads; one entry per CDR3 protein. The data show roughly 400,000 distinct CDR3 sequences, with approximately 18% seen just once and 2% to 3% held by the top ten. Sequenced: peripheral blood. The source of these receptors is an adult woman with stable Graves' hyperthyroidism.

This clonotype was seen repeatedly, ten times or more. The chain employs TRBV7-9 and TRBJ1-1, with 8 bases lining up with TRBD1. Germline V gene sequence: CDR1 SEHNR, CDR2 FQNEAQ (reference sequence). The CDR3 runs to 15 residues. J was trimmed by 8 bases and V by 3 bases; bases with no gene match: 11. The CDR3 spells CASSFGTGARQEAFF. CDR3 sequence (DNA): TGTGCCAGCAGCTTTGGGACAGGAGCACGGCAAGAAGCTTTCTTT.

This clonotype was observed at least ten times. The J gene is TRBJ2-7, the V gene TRBV7-9, with TRBD2 matching 8 bases. CDR1 SEHNR and CDR2 FQNEAQ come from the germline V gene (reference sequence). J gave up 3 bases and V 5 bases, and 12 bases lay outside the gene matches. This CDR3 spans 16 amino acids. Here the CDR3 DNA reads TGTGCCAGCAGCCCTGGGATCGGGACTAGTCTCTACGAGCAGTACTTC. Protein sequence: CASSPGIGTSLYEQYF. Looking up the rest from reference TRBV7-9 and TRBJ2-7 gives the full variable domain: DTGVSQNPRHKITKRGQNVTFRCDPISEHNRLYWYRQTLGQGPEFLTYFQNEAQLEKSRLLSDRFSAERPKGSFSTLEIQRTEQGDSAMYLCASSPGIGTSLYEQYFGPGTRLTVT.

This clonotype has a count of ten or more. V gene TRBV12-3 or TRBV12-4 combines with J gene TRBJ1-5, with D unresolved. The V end was cut by 3 bases, the J end by 2 bases, with 5 bases between. The CDR3 runs 13 residues. This CDR3 is CASSFFGNQPQHF. The DNA of the CDR3 is TGTGCCAGCAGTTTCTTCGGCAATCAGCCCCAGCATTTT.

The chain is built from TRBV19 and TRBJ1-5; no firm D call. Germline CDR1 and CDR2: LNHDA and SQIVND (reference sequence). The CDR3 contains 13 residues. V lost 4 bases, J lost 4 bases, and 8 bases lay in between. The CDR3 sequence: CASSTVRNQPQHF. The CDR3 nucleotides are TGTGCCAGTAGTACAGTCCGTAATCAGCCCCAGCATTTT.

This clonotype was observed at least ten times. This chain uses TRBV28 with TRBJ2-7; 8 bases are shared with TRBD1. CDR1 is MDHEN and CDR2 is SYDVKM in the germline V gene. V lost 6 bases, J lost 2 bases, and 3 bases stayed unmatched. This CDR3 is built from 13 residues. CDR3 sequence: CASRTTGAYEQYF. The CDR3, as DNA: TGTGCCAGCAGAACGACAGGGGCCTACGAGCAGTACTTC.

This clonotype was detected many times. This chain joins TRBV27 and TRBJ2-7, with TRBD1 matching over 7 bases. This CDR3 contains 17 residues. The V and J ends lost 4 bases and 1 base, in that order; junction bases with no gene match: 13. Germline V CDR1 and CDR2: MNHEY, SMNVEV (reference sequence). CDR3 region: CASSSDIGGSRSYEQYF. The CDR3 bases are TGTGCCAGCAGTTCAGATATAGGGGGCTCAAGGTCCTACGAGCAGTACTTC.

This clonotype was seen at least ten times. The chain links TRBV10-3 to TRBJ2-7; TRBD2 matches at 11 bases. The CDR3 has 14 amino acids. CDR1 and CDR2 from the germline V gene are ENHRY and SYGVKD. Trimming cost V 6 bases and J 3 bases; bases outside gene matches: 4. For the CDR3, the DNA is TGTGCCATCAGGGACGGGACTAGCGGCTACGAGCAGTACTTC. Encoded protein: CAIRDGTSGYEQYF.

The rearrangement joins TRBV6-1 to TRBJ1-1; D uncertain. The V end was cut by 5 bases, the J end by 3 bases, with 13 bases between. This CDR3 has 14 residues. Germline V gives CDR1 MNHNS, CDR2 SASEGT. CDR3 sequence (DNA): TGTGCCAGCAGTCGCACGGGATCGGACACTGAAGCTTTCTTT. Translated: CASSRTGSDTEAFF.

This clonotype showed up many times. The chain joins TRBV2 to TRBJ2-4; D ambiguous. The CDR3 is 14 residues long. Germline-derived CDR1 and CDR2 are SNHLY and FYNNEI. With 2 bases removed from V and 0 bases from J, the gap between germline ends came to 5 bases. The CDR3 DNA sequence: TGTGCCAGCAGTGAATCACTAGCCAAAAACATTCAGTACTTC. Protein product: CASSESLAKNIQYF.

This clonotype was recorded at least ten times. The chain combines TRBV12-3 or TRBV12-4 with TRBJ2-7; possibly TRBD2 for D (5 bases). Trimming cost V 6 bases and J 4 bases, with 16 bases left between them. CDR3 length equals 14 residues. The CDR3 protein is CASRPIEGPYEQYF. The CDR3 DNA sequence: TGTGCCAGCAGACCAATCGAGGGTCCTTACGAGCAGTACTTC.

The chain couples TRBV6-1 to TRBJ2-2; D is unclear. CDR3 size: 14 residues. Germline assignment: CDR1 MNHNS and CDR2 SASEGT. Trimming pared 4 bases from V and 7 bases from J, leaving 13 bases between. The CDR3 DNA is TGTGCCAGCAGTGCGGTTTCTAGACGCGGGGAGCTGTTTTTT. It codes for CASSAVSRRGELFF.

This clonotype was seen many times. V is TRBV12-3 or TRBV12-4 and J is TRBJ2-2; D unresolved. The CDR3 is 13 residues long. Between the trimmed V and J ends, which lost 6 bases and 5 bases, there was a span of 10 bases. CDR3 protein: CASRPSGTGELFF. The DNA for the CDR3 is TGTGCCAGCAGGCCGAGTGGAACCGGGGAGCTGTTTTTT.

The sample holds a few counts of this clonotype. The V gene is TRBV28, the J gene TRBJ2-7; 12 bases match TRBD1. Germline loops: CDR1 MDHEN, CDR2 SYDVKM. V trimming: 5 bases; J trimming: 5 bases; junction bases outside the gene matches: 7. The CDR3 totals 15 residues. CDR3 in amino acids: CASSTPGQGAHEQYF. The CDR3 nucleotides are TGTGCCAGCAGTACTCCGGGACAGGGGGCCCACGAGCAGTACTTC.

Many counts were recorded for this clonotype. The rearrangement links TRBV7-8 to TRBJ2-5; 11 bases fit TRBD2. The trim removed 5 bases at V and 5 bases at J, leaving 25 bases unmatched. The germline V gene encodes CDR1 SGHVS and CDR2 FQNEAQ. The CDR3 extends over 21 amino acids. CDR3 DNA: TGTGCCAGCAGCCCTATCCGGACAGGGGCAATAAGACGGACTAGCGGGGAGACCCAGTACTTC. Translating gives CASSPIRTGAIRRTSGETQYF.

On this clonotype itself: A much larger clone differs by one base, so this may be a read error. This chain joins TRBV6-5 and TRBJ2-5; 9 nucleotides agree with TRBD2. The germline V gene encodes CDR1 MNHEY and CDR2 SVGAGI. This CDR3 region has 17 residues. The J segment lost 4 bases and the V segment lost 2 bases, leaving 11 bases of the junction unmatched. CDR3 in DNA: TGTGCCAGCAGTTACGGACTAGCGAGAGGGTATGGAGAGACCCAGTACTTC. Its translation is CASSYGLARGYGETQYF.

This clonotype appeared many times. The J gene is TRBJ2-5, the V gene TRBV25-1; D is possibly TRBD1 (5 bases). Trimming cost V 3 bases and J 2 bases, with 19 bases left between them. The CDR3 totals 17 residues. Germline-derived CDR1 and CDR2 are MGHDK and SYGVNS. CDR3 in amino acids: CASSDGLPTGIQETQYF. For the CDR3, the DNA is TGTGCCAGCAGTGACGGCCTACCTACAGGTATACAAGAGACCCAGTACTTC.

The rearrangement joins TRBV12-3 or TRBV12-4 to TRBJ1-1; D is unresolved. The CDR3 has 14 amino acids. V was shortened by 6 bases and J by 0 bases, with 11 bases between the two germline ends. DNA for the CDR3: TGTGCCAGCAGGATTCAGGCGATGAACACTGAAGCTTTCTTT. It is translated as CASRIQAMNTEAFF.

In this sample, this clonotype turned up many times. V usage is TRBV10-2 and J usage is TRBJ1-2, with 8 positions matching TRBD1. The CDR3 runs to 15 residues. Per germline, CDR1 WSHSY and CDR2 SAAADI. The ends lost 5 bases at V and 1 base at J; junction bases unmatched: 6. In DNA form, the CDR3 reads TGCGCCAGCAGTAGACAGGGGCCGGATAACTATGGCTACACCTTC. It translates to CASSRQGPDNYGYTF.

The chain employs TRBV5-5 and TRBJ1-3; D remains ambiguous. This CDR3 is 15 amino acids long. Germline CDR1 reads SGHKS; CDR2 reads YYEKEE (reference sequence). V shed 3 bases and J shed 0 bases, with 10 bases lying between them. CDR3: CASSSDTSSGNTIYF. Written as DNA, the CDR3 is TGTGCCAGCAGCTCCGACACGAGCTCTGGAAACACCATATATTTT.

This clonotype was observed at least ten times. This chain links TRBV7-2 with TRBJ1-3; the D is unclear. Trimming took 2 bases from V and 3 from J, leaving 11 bases between them. CDR3 size: 15 residues. CDR1 and CDR2 (germline): SGHTA, FQGNSA. In DNA form, the CDR3 reads TGTGCCAGCAGCTTAAGGGCCGGGGATGGAAACACCATATATTTT. Translating gives CASSLRAGDGNTIYF.

This clonotype appeared many times. The V and J genes are TRBV14 and TRBJ2-5; D is unclear. The CDR3 totals 12 residues. The germline V and J ends were trimmed by 2 bases and 5 bases, with 6 bases remaining between them. The germline V gene has CDR1 SGHDN and CDR2 FVKESK. The CDR3 nucleotides are TGTGCCAGCAGCCAACTCGAGGAGACCCAGTACTTC. Residues: CASSQLEETQYF.

This chain uses TRBV19 with TRBJ1-2; possible D gene TRBD1, 5 bases. Germline V gene sequence: CDR1 LNHDA, CDR2 SQIVND (reference sequence). CDR3 size: 12 residues. V lost 8 bases, J lost 3 bases, and 10 bases lay in between. CDR3 in amino acids: CASGAKDYGYTF. The DNA of the CDR3 is TGTGCCAGTGGGGCGAAAGACTATGGCTACACCTTC.

This clonotype was seen repeatedly, ten times or more. The genes are TRBV6-5 and TRBJ1-1; possibly TRBD1 for D (6 bases). The CDR3 sequence is 16 residues long. V lost 0 bases and J lost 7, with 18 bases in between. Germline V gene data show CDR1 as MNHEY and CDR2 as SVGAGI. CDR3 coding DNA: TGTGCCAGCAGTTACTCGAATTTAGGGGGAGAGGGTGAAGCTTTCTTT. Encoded protein: CASSYSNLGGEGEAFF.

In its sample, this clonotype was seen many times. The chain employs TRBV20-1 and TRBJ2-7; TRBD2 is a possible D gene (6 bases). Looked up from germline, CDR1 is DFQATT and CDR2 is SNEGSKA (reference sequence). V was cut by 2 bases and J by 2 bases, with 10 bases left in between. The CDR3 has 13 amino acids. The chain's CDR3 is CSARRRRAYEQYF. DNA for the CDR3: TGCAGTGCTAGAAGACGGAGGGCCTACGAGCAGTACTTC.

V and J are TRBV11-2 and TRBJ1-1, with D maybe TRBD1 (6 bases). Germline V gene data show CDR1 as SGHAT and CDR2 as FQNNGV. V was cut by 2 bases and J by 0 bases, with 13 bases left in between. The CDR3 covers 16 residues. CDR3 bases: TGTGCCAGCAGCTTAAGGGGGGGGACTTTGAACACTGAAGCTTTCTTT. Residues: CASSLRGGTLNTEAFF.

Ten or more counts support this clonotype. The rearrangement uses TRBV7-2 and TRBJ1-1; no reliable D call. Germline assignment: CDR1 SGHTA and CDR2 FQGNSA. This CDR3 region has 14 residues. Trimming took off 2 bases at V and 7 bases at J, with 14 bases between the two ends. The CDR3 region is CASSLNPITDEAFF. CDR3 nucleotides: TGTGCCAGCAGCTTAAACCCTATAACTGATGAAGCTTTCTTT.

At least ten counts were recorded for this clonotype. This chain connects TRBV28 to TRBJ2-7; either TRBD1 or TRBD2 may supply D (6 bases each). Per the germline V gene, CDR1 is MDHEN and CDR2 is SYDVKM. V was trimmed by 6 bases and J by 1 base, leaving 16 bases between them. The CDR3 runs 15 residues. The CDR3: CASSAVGGRSYEQYF. CDR3 DNA: TGTGCCAGCAGCGCGGTGGGGGGCCGTTCCTACGAGCAGTACTTC.

In the case of this clonotype: A much larger clone lies a single base off, so this may be a read error. This sequence joins TRBV19 and TRBJ2-2; D is possibly TRBD1 or TRBD2 (7 bases each). The germline CDR1 and CDR2 sequences are LNHDA and SQIVND (reference sequence). This CDR3 comprises 18 residues. CDR3 DNA sequence: TGTGTCAGTAGTATTGATGAGCGGGACAGCAAATTCACCGGGGAGCTGTTTTTT. Amino acids: CVSSIDERDSKFTGELFF.

Ten or more counts support this clonotype. The CDR3 sequence is CASSEMGRGRWETQYF. The CDR3 region has the DNA TGTGCCAGCAGTGAGATGGGCAGGGGGCGCTGGGAGACCCAGTACTTC. This rearrangement joins TRBV2 to TRBJ2-5; 8 positions match TRBD1. V was pared by 3 bases and J by 5 bases, with 11 bases of the junction left unmatched. Germline CDR1 and CDR2: SNHLY and FYNNEI. This CDR3 has 16 amino acids.